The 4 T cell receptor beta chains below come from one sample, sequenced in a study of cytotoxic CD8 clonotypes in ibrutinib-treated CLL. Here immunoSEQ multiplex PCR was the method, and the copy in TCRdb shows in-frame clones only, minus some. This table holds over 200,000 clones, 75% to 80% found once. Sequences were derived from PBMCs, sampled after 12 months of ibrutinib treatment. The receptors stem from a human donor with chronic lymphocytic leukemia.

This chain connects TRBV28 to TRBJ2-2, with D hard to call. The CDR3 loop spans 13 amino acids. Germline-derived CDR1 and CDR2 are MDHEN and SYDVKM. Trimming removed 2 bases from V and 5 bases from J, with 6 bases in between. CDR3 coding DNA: TGTGCCAGCAGTTTACCTCAAACCGGGGAGCTGTTTTTT. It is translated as CASSLPQTGELFF.

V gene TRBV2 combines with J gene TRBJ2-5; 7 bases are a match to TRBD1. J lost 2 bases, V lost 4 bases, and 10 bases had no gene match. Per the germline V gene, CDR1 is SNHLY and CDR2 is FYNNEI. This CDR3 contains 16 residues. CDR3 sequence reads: CASSARYRGFQETQYF. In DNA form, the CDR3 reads TGTGCCAGCAGTGCTAGGTACAGGGGATTTCAAGAGACCCAGTACTTC.

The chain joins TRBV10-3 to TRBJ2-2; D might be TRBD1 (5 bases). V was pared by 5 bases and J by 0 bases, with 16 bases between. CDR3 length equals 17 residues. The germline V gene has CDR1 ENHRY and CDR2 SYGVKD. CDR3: CAISYPDDRPNTGELFF. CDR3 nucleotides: TGTGCCATCAGTTACCCCGATGACAGACCGAACACCGGGGAGCTGTTTTTT.

The CDR3 DNA sequence: TGTGCCACAAGCGCGGGGGTTCGAGCTTTCTTT. This sequence encodes CATSAGVRAFF. The rearrangement joins TRBV2 to TRBJ1-1; D might be TRBD1 (5 bases). V was shortened by 10 bases and J by 10 bases, with 16 bases between the two germline ends. The CDR3 sequence is 11 residues long. Looked up from germline, CDR1 is SNHLY and CDR2 is FYNNEI.